These T cell receptor beta chains were read from a single sample in a study of human T cells and chemical hapten exposure. In TCRdb, the RACE reads were re-called with MiXCR into one record per CDR3 protein. The sample includes over 300,000 distinct CDR3 sequences, 4% to 6% of them seen just once. The input for sequencing was whole blood, taken in connection with sensitization to the hapten diphenylcyclopropenone (DPC). The receptors derive from a woman aged 45-60 years with alopecia areata. Some clones in this sample may be carry-over from other donors' samples. CDR3s include the opening cysteine and the closing phenylalanine or tryptophan.

CDR3aa,v_gene
CASSPTAENEKLFF,TRBV18
CATSREFAGSFYEQYF,TRBV15
CSARDRIFQLGGYTF,TRBV20-1
CASSGGRGDQPQHF,TRBV10-2
CASSSQDSQPQHF,TRBV7-2
CASSLGLAGRQETQYF,TRBV5-4
CASSPLGGGRQPQHF,TRBV16
CASSSVRTDSPLHF,TRBV5-5
CASSIQVDLSTDTQYF,TRBV11-1
CASSGSSDPYNEQFF,TRBV28
CAWSGQYNEQFF,TRBV30
CASGTSGARKTQYF,TRBV28
CASSFLDKAYEQYF,TRBV27
CASSLGQIQETQYF,TRBV5-1
CASSIWGGAVNEQFF,TRBV19
CASSPTSGSYNEQFF,TRBV6-5
CASRLWAGRRTDTQYF,TRBV5-6
CASTTGGGYNEQFF,TRBV6-5
CASSLSDEKLFF,TRBV7-9
CASSPFPYGYTF,TRBV12-3/TRBV12-4
CSARVQTGDRYNEQFF,TRBV20-1
CASKPPGDEKLFF,TRBV27
CSARRRGTGVSEANNEQFF,TRBV20-1
CASSYALTQGFDEAFF,TRBV6-5
CASSLSPGPYEQYF,TRBV7-2
CATSDCDQGWSNQPQHF,TRBV24-1
CASSYSSGRAAPEQYF,TRBV6-2/TRBV6-3
CASSFPLDTEAFF,TRBV7-9
CASSSGLGVGETQYF,TRBV5-4
CASSPLGEGYTF,TRBV7-2